This TCR beta chain is drawn from a study of blood T cell repertoires in COVID-19. Overall study: Samples taken during acute and convalescent COVID-19 were collected in the United States, Italy and Spain. T cells, B-cell-depleted T cells, or PBMCs provided the cDNA or gDNA that served as material.

CDR3 length equals 13 residues. From germline, CDR1 is SGHNT and CDR2 YYREEE (reference sequence). With 4 bases clipped from V and 12 bases from J, the junction kept 6 bases outside the gene matches. This clone was detected only a few times. Original processing methods: Amplification of reference gene primers was used by the study to estimate nucleated cell counts. Clones were read by immunoSEQ multiplex PCR, and TCRdb kept only the in-frame ones, dropping some. The V and J calls and clone size come from that table; D and trimming were worked out from the DNA. The sample shows about 82,000 clones, under 90% of them seen only once.

This chain connects TRBV5-4 to TRBJ2-1; TRBD1 matches 11 bases. The sequence derives from a woman aged 40 to 55 with active or convalescent COVID-19. Sequenced: peripheral blood. CDR3 bases: TGTGCCAGCAGCACGATGGGACAGGGGGGGCAGTTCTTC. Its translation is CASSTMGQGGQFF.